The 17 T cell receptor beta chains given below trace back to one sample, sequenced in a study of cytomegalovirus exposure and HLA in healthy donors. Profiling relied on immunoSEQ multiplex PCR, and the TCRdb table lists in-frame clones only, not all of them. Among around 200,000 clones listed, roughly 80% were seen once. Specimen: PBMCs. These receptors all stem from a woman between 18 and 29 years old in good health and CMV-seropositive.

CDR3 in DNA: TGTGCCAGCAGTTCCTACCCGAAACCTACTAGCGGGGCCTACGAGCAGTACTTC. This translates into CASSSYPKPTSGAYEQYF. V gene TRBV27 combines with J gene TRBJ2-7; TRBD2 matches 10 bases. V was clipped by 4 bases and J by 2 bases; unmatched bases: 14. This CDR3 is built from 18 residues. Germline loops: CDR1 MNHEY, CDR2 SMNVEV (reference sequence).

The chain is built from TRBV11-1 and TRBJ1-6; possibly TRBD1 for D (6 bases). V was clipped by 4 bases and J by 6 bases, with 19 bases between them. Germline V gene lookup returns CDR1 SGHAT and CDR2 FQDESV (reference sequence). CDR3 length: 17 amino acids. This chain's CDR3 is CASSSFSGTGSNSPLHF. The CDR3, as DNA: TGTGCCAGCAGCTCGTTCTCCGGAACAGGGTCTAATTCACCCCTCCACTTT. Supplemented by reference TRBV11-1 and TRBJ1-6, the full variable domain reads EAEVAQSPRYKITEKSQAVAFWCDPISGHATLYWYRQILGQGPELLVQFQDESVVDDSQLPKDRFSAERLKGVDSTLKIQPAELGDSAMYLCASSSFSGTGSNSPLHFGNGTRLTVT.

This clone was counted once. The genes are TRBV7-8 and TRBJ1-2; 10 bases map to TRBD1. This CDR3 spans 16 amino acids. The J segment lost 3 bases and the V segment lost 5 bases, leaving 9 bases of the junction unmatched. CDR1 and CDR2 (germline): SGHVS, FQNEAQ. The CDR3 is CASSLVGTGDHYGYTF. DNA for the CDR3: TGTGCCAGCAGCCTAGTGGGGACAGGGGACCACTATGGCTACACCTTC.

This chain links TRBV29-1 with TRBJ2-7, with 7 bases identical to TRBD2. J lost 2 bases, V lost 5 bases, and 9 bases had no gene match. The CDR3 contains 14 residues. From germline, CDR1 is SQVTM and CDR2 ANQGSEA. The DNA for the CDR3 is TGCAGCGTTCGGGTGGGAGGGAGGCCCTACGAGCAGTACTTC. This translates into CSVRVGGRPYEQYF.

The genes are TRBV4-1 and TRBJ2-2; D is possibly TRBD2 (7 bases). Trimming removed 3 bases from V and 4 bases from J, with 15 bases in between. Looked up from germline, CDR1 is MGHRA and CDR2 is YSYEKL. The CDR3 has 16 residues. CDR3 protein: CASSHPLGGRTGELFF. CDR3 nucleotides: TGCGCCAGCAGCCACCCCTTGGGGGGGCGCACCGGGGAGCTGTTTTTT.

This clone was counted once. Here the CDR3 DNA reads TGTGCCAGCAGCTACAACAGGGGGCTCTCCGGGGAGCTGTTTTTT. It codes for CASSYNRGLSGELFF. The gene calls are TRBV11-1 and TRBJ2-2; 9 bases agree with TRBD1. The V and J ends lost 4 bases and 6 bases, in that order; junction bases with no gene match: 6. The germline CDR1 and CDR2 sequences are SGHAT and FQDESV (reference sequence). The CDR3 consists of 15 residues.

This chain uses TRBV11-3 with TRBJ2-7, with 7 bases that match TRBD1. The germline gives CDR1 SGHNT, CDR2 YENEEA. V dropped 3 bases and J dropped 5; count of bases not matched to a gene: 7. CDR3 length: 14 residues. CDR3 nucleotide sequence: TGTGCCAGCAGCTTGACAGGGTTGGCCGACGAGCAGTACTTC. It codes for CASSLTGLADEQYF.

The chain recombines TRBV7-3 with TRBJ2-3; 10 nucleotides line up with TRBD2. Germline CDR1 SGHTA, CDR2 FQGTGA. CDR3 length: 15 residues. V shed 5 bases, J shed 4 bases, and the junction held 6 bases outside the gene matches. The CDR3 reads CASSPAGGHPDTQYF. The CDR3 region has the DNA TGTGCCAGCAGCCCAGCGGGGGGGCATCCAGATACGCAGTATTTT.

The gene calls are TRBV2 and TRBJ2-7; TRBD1 aligns across 7 bases. The CDR3 covers 14 residues. V lost 4 bases, J lost 0 bases, and 3 bases stayed unmatched. The V gene's germline CDR1 is SNHLY and CDR2 FYNNEI. CDR3 bases: TGTGCCAGCAGTGCCCAGGGGGTCTCCTACGAGCAGTACTTC. Amino acid sequence: CASSAQGVSYEQYF.

J is TRBJ2-1 and V is TRBV4-1; 9 bases are a match to TRBD2. The CDR3 spans 17 residues. Germline V gives CDR1 MGHRA, CDR2 YSYEKL. The junction had 9 bases not matched to a gene; V was cut back by 0 bases and J by 6 bases. CDR3 region: CASSQETKRGVLNEQFF. In nucleotides, the CDR3 is TGCGCCAGCAGCCAAGAAACGAAGCGGGGGGTACTCAATGAGCAGTTCTTC.

V gene TRBV28 combines with J gene TRBJ1-4, with D possibly being TRBD1 (5 bases). This CDR3 has 16 amino acids. Germline CDR1 reads MDHEN; CDR2 reads SYDVKM. V lost 3 bases and J lost 6, with 17 bases in between. Written as DNA, the CDR3 is TGTGCCAGCAGTTTTTCCCGTTGGGGGGAGGATGAAAAACTGTTTTTT. As protein: CASSFSRWGEDEKLFF.

The genes are TRBV7-8 and TRBJ2-5, with TRBD2 matching 10 bases. This CDR3 has 13 amino acids. The germline gives CDR1 SGHVS, CDR2 FQNEAQ. J was trimmed by 4 bases and V by 5 bases; bases with no gene match: 1. CDR3 coding DNA: TGTGCCAGCAGCCCTAGCGGGGGAGAGACCCAGTACTTC. This gives the protein CASSPSGGETQYF.

The V call is TRBV6-5, the J call TRBJ1-2; D is perhaps TRBD1 (5 bases). The germline V and J ends were trimmed by 5 bases and 9 bases, with 10 bases remaining between them. CDR1 is MNHEY and CDR2 is SVGAGI in the germline V gene. The CDR3 spans 11 residues. The CDR3 DNA is TGTGCCAGCAGTCTGGCAGGGCGCTACACCTTC. Its protein is CASSLAGRYTF.

In its sample, this clone was seen once. The chain carries TRBV7-9 and TRBJ1-1, with D hard to call. The germline gives CDR1 SEHNR, CDR2 FQNEAQ (reference sequence). The CDR3 spans 12 residues. V was cut by 3 bases and J by 9 bases, with 11 bases left in between. CDR3 residues: CASSFSKSQAFF. DNA for the CDR3: TGTGCCAGCAGCTTTTCCAAGAGTCAAGCTTTCTTT.

The chain joins TRBV5-1 to TRBJ2-2; the D is unclear. The V end was cut by 2 bases, the J end by 3 bases, with 14 bases between. The CDR3 is made up of 16 amino acids. Germline V gene data show CDR1 as SGHRS and CDR2 as YFSETQ. CDR3 nucleotides: TGCGCCAGCAGCTTCTCAATCTCGTCGGACACCGGGGAGCTGTTTTTT. Protein: CASSFSISSDTGELFF.

This chain uses TRBV29-1 with TRBJ1-1; 7 bases are a match to TRBD1. The V and J ends lost 5 bases and 2 bases, in that order; junction bases with no gene match: 5. This CDR3 has 13 amino acids. Germline V gives CDR1 SQVTM, CDR2 ANQGSEA. CDR3 protein: CSVQTGSNTEAFF. In nucleotides, the CDR3 is TGCAGCGTTCAGACAGGGTCTAACACTGAAGCTTTCTTT.

This rearrangement joins TRBV5-8 to TRBJ2-3; no definite D call. There are 16 residues in the CDR3. The V gene's germline CDR1 is SGHTS and CDR2 YDEGEE. V gave up 4 bases and J gave up 4 bases, with 19 bases separating them. CDR3 DNA: TGTGCCAGCAGCCCCACTACACGATTCCACCCAGATACGCAGTATTTT. This encodes CASSPTTRFHPDTQYF. Full variable domain (rest looked up from reference TRBV5-8 and TRBJ2-3): EAGVTQSPTHLIKTRGQQATLRCSPISGHTSVYWYQQALGLGLQFLLWYDEGEERNRGNFPPRFSGRQFPNYSSELNVNALELEDSALYLCASSPTTRFHPDTQYFGPGTRLTVL.